Reported below is one T cell receptor (beta chain). In the source study's methods: Reference gene primer amplification yielded estimated nucleated cell counts. The repertoire was sequenced with immunoSEQ multiplex PCR; TCRdb's copy has only in-frame clones and lacks some. Clonal size and the V and J genes are those of that table, whereas D and trimming came from the DNA. The sample lists approximately 170,000 clones; about nine tenths were seen once. V gave up 6 bases and J gave up 8 bases; unmatched junction bases: 3. This CDR3 comprises 11 residues. One Seattle source followed patients from active infection through their disease course. The data stem from a study of blood T cell repertoires in COVID-19. Study information: The cDNA or gDNA used as material had been derived from T cells, B-cell-depleted T cells, or PBMCs.

This sequence was found in a man in his late teens or twenties with COVID-19, enrolled during active disease. The J gene is TRBJ1-2, the V gene TRBV12-3 or TRBV12-4; the match to TRBD1 covers 7 bases. Sequencing was carried out using peripheral blood. For the CDR3, the DNA is TGTGCCAGCAGGACAGGGTTAGGCTACACCTTC. Encoded protein: CASRTGLGYTF.